This T cell receptor (beta chain) was recorded in a study of cytomegalovirus exposure and HLA in healthy donors. Study-wide points: Data from an earlier analysis indicated that most TCR beta V segments were productive either about 87% or about 30% of the time. Analyzed later, association rates of TCRs varied across HLA loci, with DRB1 most and HLA-C fewest. Accurate predictions that matched the HLA-A and HLA-B alleles of most subjects were reportedly made from TCR beta sequences. A missense variant in DCLRE1C was later tied to TCR beta V- and J-gene trimming.

CDR3 size: 15 residues. Losses at the gene ends were 0 bases for V and 4 bases for J; bases not matched to a gene: 5. Germline V CDR1 and CDR2: SNHLY, FYNNEI. Of note for this clone: Its antigen is as yet unknown.

The PCR ran on 60 Vbeta and 13 Jbeta primers. Assay used: immunoSEQ multiplex PCR; TCRdb lists only in-frame clones, some missing. This table holds some 180,000 clones, approximately 9.5% found once. Sequenced material: PBMCs. The chain is built from TRBV2 and TRBJ1-1, with 7 bases matching TRBD1. This TCR was sampled from a woman aged 25-40 years in good health and CMV-seropositive. DNA of the CDR3: TGTGCCAGCAGTGAAGCGCGGACAGGTCTCACTGAAGCTTTCTTT. Translating it yields CASSEARTGLTEAFF.